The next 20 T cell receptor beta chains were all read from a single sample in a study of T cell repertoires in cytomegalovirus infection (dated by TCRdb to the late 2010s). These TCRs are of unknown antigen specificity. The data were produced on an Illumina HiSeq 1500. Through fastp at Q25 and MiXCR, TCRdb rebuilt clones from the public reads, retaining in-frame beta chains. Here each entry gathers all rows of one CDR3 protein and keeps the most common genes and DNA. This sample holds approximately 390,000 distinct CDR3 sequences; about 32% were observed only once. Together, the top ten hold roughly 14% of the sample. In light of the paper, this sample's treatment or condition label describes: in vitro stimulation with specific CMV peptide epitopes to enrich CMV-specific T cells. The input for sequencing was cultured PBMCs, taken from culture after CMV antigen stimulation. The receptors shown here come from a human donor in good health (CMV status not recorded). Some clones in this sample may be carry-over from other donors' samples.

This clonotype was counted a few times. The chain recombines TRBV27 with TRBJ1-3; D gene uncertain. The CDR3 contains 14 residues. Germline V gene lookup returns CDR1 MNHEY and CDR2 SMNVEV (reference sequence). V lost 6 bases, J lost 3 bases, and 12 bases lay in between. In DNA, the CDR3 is TGTGCCAGCAGCCCTAGCCCCCGTGGAAACACCATATATTTT. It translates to CASSPSPRGNTIYF.

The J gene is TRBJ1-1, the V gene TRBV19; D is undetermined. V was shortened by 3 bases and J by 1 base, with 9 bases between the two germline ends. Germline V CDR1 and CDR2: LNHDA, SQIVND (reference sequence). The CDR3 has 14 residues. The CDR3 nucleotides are TGTGCCAGTAGTATCCTCGGAGGGAACACTGAAGCTTTCTTT. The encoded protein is CASSILGGNTEAFF. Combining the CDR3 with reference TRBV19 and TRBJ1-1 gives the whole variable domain DGGITQSPKYLFRKEGQNVTLSCEQNLNHDAMYWYRQDPGQGLRLIYYSQIVNDFQKGDIAEGYSVSREKKESFPLTVTSAQKNPTAFYLCASSILGGNTEAFFGQGTRLTVV.

Here the CDR3 DNA reads TGTGCCAGCAGCGCAGGGGACAGGGGGAATGAAAAACTGTTTTTT. Encoded protein: CASSAGDRGNEKLFF. V gene TRBV7-2 combines with J gene TRBJ1-4, with TRBD1 matching over 11 bases. This CDR3 contains 15 residues. The ends lost 5 bases at V and 5 bases at J; junction bases unmatched: 4. Per germline, CDR1 SGHTA and CDR2 FQGNSA. Full variable domain (remainder filled in from reference TRBV7-2 and TRBJ1-4): GAGVSQSPSNKVTEKGKDVELRCDPISGHTALYWYRQSLGQGLEFLIYFQGNSAPDKSGLPSDRFSAERTGGSVSTLTIQRTQQEDSAVYLCASSAGDRGNEKLFFGSGTQLSVL.

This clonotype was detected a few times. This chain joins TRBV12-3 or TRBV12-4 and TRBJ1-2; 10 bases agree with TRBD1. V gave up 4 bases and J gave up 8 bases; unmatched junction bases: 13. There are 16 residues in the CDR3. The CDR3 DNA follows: TGTGCCAGCAGTTCCACCAAGACAGGGGGCTTAGGAGGCTACACCTTC. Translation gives CASSSTKTGGLGGYTF.

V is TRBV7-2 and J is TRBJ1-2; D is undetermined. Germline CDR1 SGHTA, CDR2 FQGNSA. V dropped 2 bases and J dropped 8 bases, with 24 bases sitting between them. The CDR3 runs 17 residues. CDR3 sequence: CASSLSVLEGTTGGYTF. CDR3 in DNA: TGTGCCAGCAGCTTATCAGTACTTGAGGGAACTACCGGGGGCTACACCTTC.

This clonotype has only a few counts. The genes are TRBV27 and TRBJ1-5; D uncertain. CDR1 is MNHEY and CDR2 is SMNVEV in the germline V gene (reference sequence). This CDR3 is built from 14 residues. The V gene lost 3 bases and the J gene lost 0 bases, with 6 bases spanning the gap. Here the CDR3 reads CASSLTLSNQPQHF. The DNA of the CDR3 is TGTGCCAGCAGTTTGACACTTAGCAATCAGCCCCAGCATTTT.

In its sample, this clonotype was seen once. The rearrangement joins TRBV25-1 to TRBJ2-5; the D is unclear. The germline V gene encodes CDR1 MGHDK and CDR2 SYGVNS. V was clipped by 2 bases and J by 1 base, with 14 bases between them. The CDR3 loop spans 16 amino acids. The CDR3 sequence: CASSEGWFGVQETQYF. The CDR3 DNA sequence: TGTGCCAGCAGTGAAGGGTGGTTTGGGGTCCAAGAGACCCAGTACTTC.

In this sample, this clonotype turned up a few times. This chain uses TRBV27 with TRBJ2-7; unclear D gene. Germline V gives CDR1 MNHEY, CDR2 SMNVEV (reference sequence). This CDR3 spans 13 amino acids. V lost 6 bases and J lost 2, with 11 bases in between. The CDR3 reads CASRSTGTYEQYF. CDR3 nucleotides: TGTGCCAGCAGGTCGACCGGAACCTACGAGCAGTACTTC.

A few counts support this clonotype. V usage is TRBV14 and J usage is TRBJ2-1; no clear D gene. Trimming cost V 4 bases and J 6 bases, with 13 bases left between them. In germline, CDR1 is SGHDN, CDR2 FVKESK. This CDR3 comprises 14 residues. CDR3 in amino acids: CASSPVGGFNEQFF. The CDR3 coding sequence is TGTGCCAGCAGCCCCGTCGGTGGGTTCAATGAGCAGTTCTTC.

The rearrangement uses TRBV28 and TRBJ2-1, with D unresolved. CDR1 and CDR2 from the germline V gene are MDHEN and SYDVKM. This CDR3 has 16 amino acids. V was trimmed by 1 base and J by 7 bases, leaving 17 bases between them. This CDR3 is CASSLFGSRLTNEQFF. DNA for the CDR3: TGTGCCAGCAGTTTATTCGGAAGCAGGCTTACGAATGAGCAGTTCTTC.

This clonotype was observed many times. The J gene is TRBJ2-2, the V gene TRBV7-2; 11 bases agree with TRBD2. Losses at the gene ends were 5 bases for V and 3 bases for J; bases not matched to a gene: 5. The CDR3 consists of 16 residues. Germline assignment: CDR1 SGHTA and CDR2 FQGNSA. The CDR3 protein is CASSQTSGAYTGELFF. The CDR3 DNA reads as TGTGCCAGCAGCCAGACTAGCGGGGCTTACACCGGGGAGCTGTTTTTT.

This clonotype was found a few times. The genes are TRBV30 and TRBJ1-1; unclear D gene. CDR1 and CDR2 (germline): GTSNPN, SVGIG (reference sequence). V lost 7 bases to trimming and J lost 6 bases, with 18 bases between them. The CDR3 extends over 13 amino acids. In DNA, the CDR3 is TGTGCCTACACGAACATGGACGGTTCTGAAGCTTTCTTT. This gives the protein CAYTNMDGSEAFF.

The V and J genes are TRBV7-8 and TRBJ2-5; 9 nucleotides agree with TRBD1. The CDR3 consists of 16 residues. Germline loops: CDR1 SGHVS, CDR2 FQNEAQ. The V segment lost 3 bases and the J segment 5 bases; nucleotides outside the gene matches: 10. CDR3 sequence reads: CASSFTSQGAGETQYF. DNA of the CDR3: TGTGCCAGCAGCTTCACATCACAGGGGGCAGGGGAGACCCAGTACTTC.

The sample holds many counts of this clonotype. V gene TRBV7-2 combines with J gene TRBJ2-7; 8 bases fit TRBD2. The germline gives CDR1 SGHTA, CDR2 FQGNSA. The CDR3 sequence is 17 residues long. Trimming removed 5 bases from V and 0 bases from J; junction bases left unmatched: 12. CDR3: CASSPGRGRSSSYEQYF. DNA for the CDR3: TGTGCCAGCAGCCCAGGGCGCGGGAGGTCTAGCTCCTACGAGCAGTACTTC.

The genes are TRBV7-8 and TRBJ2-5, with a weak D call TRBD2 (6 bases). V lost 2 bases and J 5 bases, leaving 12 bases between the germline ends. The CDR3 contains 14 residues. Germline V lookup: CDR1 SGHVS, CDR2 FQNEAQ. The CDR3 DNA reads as TGTGCCAGCAGCTTAACGGCCGGGAGCGAGACCCAGTACTTC. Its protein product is CASSLTAGSETQYF. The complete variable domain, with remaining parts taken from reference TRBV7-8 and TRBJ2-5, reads GAGVSQSPRYKVAKRGQDVALRCDPISGHVSLFWYQQALGQGPEFLTYFQNEAQLDKSGLPSDRFFAERPEGSVSTLKIQRTQQEDSAVYLCASSLTAGSETQYFGPGTRLLVL.

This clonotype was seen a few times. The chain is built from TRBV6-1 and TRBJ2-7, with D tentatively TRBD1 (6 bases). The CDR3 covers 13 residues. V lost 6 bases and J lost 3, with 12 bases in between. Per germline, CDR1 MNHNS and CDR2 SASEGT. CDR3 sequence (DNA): TGTGCCAGCAGCCCGGGACACTTCTACGAGCAGTACTTC. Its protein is CASSPGHFYEQYF.

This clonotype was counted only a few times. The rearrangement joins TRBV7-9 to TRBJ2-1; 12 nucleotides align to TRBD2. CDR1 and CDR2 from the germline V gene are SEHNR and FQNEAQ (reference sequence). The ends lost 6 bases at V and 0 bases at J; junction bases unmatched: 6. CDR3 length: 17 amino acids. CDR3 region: CASSYGLAGLSYNEQFF. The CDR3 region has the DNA TGTGCCAGCAGTTACGGACTAGCGGGACTCTCCTACAATGAGCAGTTCTTC. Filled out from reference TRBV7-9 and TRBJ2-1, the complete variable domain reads DTGVSQNPRHKITKRGQNVTFRCDPISEHNRLYWYRQTLGQGPEFLTYFQNEAQLEKSRLLSDRFSAERPKGSFSTLEIQRTEQGDSAMYLCASSYGLAGLSYNEQFFGPGTRLTVL.

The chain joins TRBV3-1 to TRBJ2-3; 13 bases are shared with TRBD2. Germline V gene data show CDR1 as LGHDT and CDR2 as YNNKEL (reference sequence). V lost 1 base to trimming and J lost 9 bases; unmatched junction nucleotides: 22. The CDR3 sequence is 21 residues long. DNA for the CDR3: TGTGCCAGCAGCCAAGCGTTCGATTTGGTGGAAGGACTAGCGGGAGTTGAGACGCAGTATTTT. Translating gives CASSQAFDLVEGLAGVETQYF.

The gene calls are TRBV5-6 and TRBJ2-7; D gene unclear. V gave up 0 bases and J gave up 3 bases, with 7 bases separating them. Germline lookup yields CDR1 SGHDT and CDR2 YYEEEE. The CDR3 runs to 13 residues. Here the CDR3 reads CASSLVVDYEQYF. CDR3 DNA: TGTGCCAGCAGCTTGGTGGTCGACTACGAGCAGTACTTC.

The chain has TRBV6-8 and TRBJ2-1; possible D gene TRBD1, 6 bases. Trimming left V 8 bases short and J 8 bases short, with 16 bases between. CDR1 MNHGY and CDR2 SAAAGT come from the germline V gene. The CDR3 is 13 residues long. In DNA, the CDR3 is TGTGCCAGCCGAGGAACAGGGTTACATGAGCAGTTCTTC. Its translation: CASRGTGLHEQFF.